Listed below are T cell receptor beta chains from one sample, sequenced in a study of cytomegalovirus exposure and HLA in healthy donors. Profiling relied on immunoSEQ multiplex PCR, and the TCRdb table lists in-frame clones only, not all of them. Among 120,000 to 150,000 clones, around nine tenths were seen once, and the ten largest hold around 3.4%. Specimen: PBMCs. The receptor set was obtained from a woman under 30 in good health and CMV-seropositive. Both conserved end residues are part of each CDR3. D genes are given only for firm matches. The size entry is marked missing in some rows and otherwise reads once, few, many or a size class.

TRBJ2-7 TRBV7-2 TRBD1 NA CASSLVASGGSSYEQYF TGTGCCAGCAGCTTAGTCGCCTCAGGGGGTAGCTCCTACGAGCAGTACTTC
TRBJ2-3 TRBV11-2 NA NA CASSPLGLITDTQYF TGTGCCAGCAGCCCCCTGGGGCTAATCACAGATACGCAGTATTTT
TRBJ1-2 TRBV4-2 TRBD1 NA CASSQAAVGAGGSTYGYTF TGTGCCAGCAGCCAAGCAGCCGTGGGGGCAGGGGGCTCCACGTATGGCTACACCTTC
TRBJ2-2 TRBV10-3 TRBD2 NA CAISTGLAGGRFPGELFF TGTGCCATCAGTACGGGACTAGCGGGAGGGCGGTTTCCCGGGGAGCTGTTTTTT
TRBJ2-1 TRBV5-1 TRBD2 NA CASSLVGLAYNEQFF TGCGCCAGCAGCTTGGTGGGACTAGCTTACAATGAGCAGTTCTTC
TRBJ1-1 TRBV6-5 NA NA CASSSPARGTEAFF TGTGCCAGCAGTTCACCCGCCAGGGGCACTGAAGCTTTCTTT
TRBJ2-1 TRBV6-6 NA NA CASSYRYNEQFF TGTGCCAGCAGTTACCGGTACAATGAGCAGTTCTTC
TRBJ1-2 TRBV2 TRBD1 NA CASSEQGGGYGYTF TGTGCCAGCAGTGAACAGGGGGGAGGTTATGGCTACACCTTC
TRBJ2-2 TRBV25-1 TRBD1 NA CASSDGTGGAGELFF TGTGCCAGCAGTGACGGGACAGGGGGCGCCGGGGAGCTGTTTTTT
TRBJ2-7 TRBV6-5 TRBD2 NA CASSYASGSGEQYF TGTGCCAGCAGTTATGCTAGCGGGAGTGGAGAGCAGTACTTC
TRBJ2-3 TRBV7-2 NA NA CASSFRPGTDTQYF TGTGCCAGCAGCTTCCGTCCTGGCACAGATACGCAGTATTTT
TRBJ1-5 TRBV7-8 TRBD1 NA CASSRDRGNQPQHF TGTGCCAGCAGCCGGGACAGGGGCAATCAGCCCCAGCATTTT
TRBJ2-4 TRBV29-1 NA NA CSVEDTDGGIQYF TGCAGCGTTGAAGATACGGACGGGGGCATTCAGTACTTC
TRBJ2-3 TRBV28 TRBD2 NA CASSAASGRGTDTQYF TGTGCCAGCAGTGCCGCTAGCGGGAGAGGGACAGATACGCAGTATTTT
TRBJ2-7 TRBV4-3 NA NA CASSQGVGDILAYEQYF TGCGCCAGCAGCCAAGGGGTGGGGGACATTTTAGCCTACGAGCAGTACTTC
TRBJ2-5 TRBV12-2 NA NA CASRSYPPGLAGTGDQETQYF TGTGCAAGTCGCTCGTACCCCCCGGGACTAGCGGGAACGGGAGATCAAGAGACCCAGTACTTC
TRBJ2-7 TRBV5-4 NA NA CASSRQNYEQYF TGTGCCAGCAGCAGACAGAACTACGAGCAGTACTTC
TRBJ2-7 TRBV11-3 TRBD2 NA CASSLRTSGPYEQYF TGTGCCAGCAGCTTGAGGACTAGCGGGCCCTACGAGCAGTACTTC
TRBJ2-7 TRBV25-1 TRBD1 NA CASSKRDRVNHEQYF TGTGCCAGCAGTAAACGGGACAGGGTTAACCACGAGCAGTACTTC
TRBJ2-1 TRBV2 NA NA CASSEIRGISYNEQFF TGTGCCAGCAGCGAGATACGCGGGATCTCCTACAATGAGCAGTTCTTC
TRBJ2-3 TRBV7-8 TRBD1 NA CASSPYRGQDTQYF TGTGCCAGCAGCCCGTACAGGGGGCAAGATACGCAGTATTTT
TRBJ2-3 TRBV9 TRBD1 NA CASSANRGRDTQYF TGTGCCAGCAGCGCGAACAGGGGGCGAGATACGCAGTATTTT
TRBJ2-7 TRBV4-1 TRBD2 NA CASSQDPRLANGFEQYF TGCGCCAGCAGCCAAGATCCCCGACTAGCGAACGGGTTCGAGCAGTACTTC
TRBJ1-1 TRBV28 NA NA CASSLFGGTEAFF TGTGCCAGCAGTTTGTTCGGGGGCACTGAAGCTTTCTTT
TRBJ2-7 TRBV19 NA NA CASSIPGTSEQYF TGTGCCAGTAGTATCCCCGGGACTTCCGAGCAGTACTTC
TRBJ2-1 TRBV29-1 NA NA CSVKGQLPRDEQFF TGCAGCGTTAAAGGACAGTTACCTCGGGATGAGCAGTTCTTC
TRBJ2-1 TRBV6-5 NA NA CASRHLNEQFF TGTGCCAGCAGACATTTAAATGAGCAGTTCTTC
TRBJ2-3 TRBV30 TRBD2 NA CAWSVLISGREDTQYF TGTGCCTGGAGTGTACTAATTAGCGGGAGGGAAGATACGCAGTATTTT
TRBJ2-5 TRBV19 TRBD2 NA CASSSGGRLETQYF TGTGCCAGTAGTTCTGGCGGGAGGTTAGAGACCCAGTACTTC
TRBJ1-4 TRBV4-1 NA once CASSQDPRTANLNEKLFF TGCGCCAGCAGCCAAGATCCCAGGACAGCGAACCTAAATGAAAAACTGTTTTTT
TRBJ2-1 TRBV15 NA NA CATSTRLSEYEQFF TGTGCCACCAGCACTAGACTCTCGGAATATGAGCAGTTCTTC
TRBJ2-1 TRBV6-6 TRBD2 once CASSWTSGSYNEQFF TGTGCCAGCAGCTGGACTAGCGGTTCCTACAATGAGCAGTTCTTC
TRBJ2-3 TRBV25-1 NA NA CASSDHGGHTDTQYF TGTGCCAGCAGTGACCACGGGGGGCACACAGATACGCAGTATTTT
TRBJ1-5 TRBV6-5 NA NA CASSGASNQPQHF TGTGCCAGCAGTGGGGCATCCAATCAGCCCCAGCATTTT
TRBJ2-7 TRBV4-3 TRBD1 few CASSQIGTGGYEQYF TGCGCCAGCAGCCAAATAGGGACAGGGGGTTACGAGCAGTACTTC
TRBJ1-1 TRBV6-5 NA NA CASSYSQALSEAFF TGTGCCAGCAGTTACTCACAAGCACTATCTGAAGCTTTCTTT
TRBJ2-3 TRBV5-1 TRBD2 NA CASSLGLAGAGTQYF TGCGCCAGCAGCTTGGGGCTAGCGGGGGCCGGTACGCAGTATTTT
TRBJ2-7 TRBV28 NA NA CASSPPTRRRYEQYF TGTGCCAGCAGTCCACCGACTAGACGTCGATACGAGCAGTACTTC
TRBJ2-1 TRBV9 TRBD2 NA CASSATGTSGASKFF TGTGCCAGCAGCGCTACCGGGACTAGCGGGGCTAGCAAGTTCTTC
TRBJ2-2 TRBV5-1 TRBD2 NA CASSGLAQDTGELFF TGCGCCAGCAGCGGACTAGCGCAGGACACCGGGGAGCTGTTTTTT
TRBJ2-1 TRBV11-3 NA NA CASSFSGGGNEQFF TGTGCCAGCAGCTTCAGCGGTGGGGGGAATGAGCAGTTCTTC
TRBJ2-1 TRBV10-1 NA NA CASSGGSSYNEQFF TGCGCCAGCAGTGGCGGGTCGTCCTACAATGAGCAGTTCTTC
TRBJ2-5 TRBV11-3 TRBD2 NA CASSTRGTSGRAVETQYF TGTGCCAGCAGCACCCGTGGGACTAGCGGGAGGGCCGTAGAGACCCAGTACTTC
TRBJ2-7 TRBV6-5 NA few CASSPRGNSYEQYF TGTGCCAGCAGCCCAAGGGGGAACTCCTACGAGCAGTACTTC
TRBJ2-3 TRBV6-4 TRBD2 NA CASSDSMGGSTDTQYF TGTGCCAGCAGTGACTCGATGGGAGGGAGCACAGATACGCAGTATTTT
TRBJ1-2 TRBV27 NA NA CASSFNGANYGYTF TGTGCCAGCAGTTTTAACGGAGCTAACTATGGCTACACCTTC
TRBJ2-1 TRBV6-6 NA NA CASSLKAHNEQFF TGTGCCAGCAGCTTGAAAGCCCACAATGAGCAGTTCTTC
TRBJ2-6 TRBV9 TRBD2 NA CASSVAPGGYSGANVLTF TGTGCCAGCAGCGTAGCTCCGGGGGGGTACTCTGGGGCCAACGTCCTGACTTTC
TRBJ2-2 TRBV11-2 NA NA CASSQRTASGELFF TGTGCCAGCAGCCAAAGGACAGCCTCCGGGGAGCTGTTTTTT
TRBJ2-3 TRBV5-4 NA NA CASSLWGRGTDTQYF TGTGCCAGCAGCTTGTGGGGGCGCGGGACAGATACGCAGTATTTT
TRBJ2-5 TRBV4-1 TRBD2 NA CASSPFPGLEETQYF TGCGCCAGCAGCCCGTTCCCGGGACTAGAAGAGACCCAGTACTTC
TRBJ2-5 TRBV30 NA NA CAWSVAPGETQYF TGTGCCTGGAGTGTGGCTCCAGGGGAGACCCAGTACTTC
TRBJ1-4 TRBV15 NA NA CATRTTATNEKLFF TGTGCCACCAGGACGACAGCAACTAATGAAAAACTGTTTTTT